Below, one TCR beta chain is given with its context. Its target is unknown. An end of the junction does not agree with germline; a read error may underlie this. This entry belongs to a study of blood T cells in healthy people across ages. Overall study context: Capture via template switching afforded approximately one barcoded beta molecule per two T cells. Study observations and caveats: Donors of long life had a larger count of naive CD4+ cells and greater diversity than aged donors.

A second PCR, run for about 6 to 12 cycles, used a sample-barcoded 5' primer plus a J-beta primer mix. With 12 random nucleotides, a template-switch adaptor tagged each individual cDNA molecule. MiXCR, run by TCRdb on the 5' RACE reads, gives a single entry per CDR3 protein. The sample holds about 590,000 distinct CDR3 sequences, around 31% seen once. The germline V gene encodes CDR1 DFQATT and CDR2 SNEGSKA (reference sequence). This CDR3 contains 12 residues. This chain links TRBV20-1 with TRBJ1-1, with no clear D. The specimen was blood. The sequence came from an elderly woman in good health. The DNA of the CDR3 is TGCGGTGCTGAGGTCGGGAGAACTGAAGCTTTCTTT. Translating it yields CGAEVGRTEAFF.